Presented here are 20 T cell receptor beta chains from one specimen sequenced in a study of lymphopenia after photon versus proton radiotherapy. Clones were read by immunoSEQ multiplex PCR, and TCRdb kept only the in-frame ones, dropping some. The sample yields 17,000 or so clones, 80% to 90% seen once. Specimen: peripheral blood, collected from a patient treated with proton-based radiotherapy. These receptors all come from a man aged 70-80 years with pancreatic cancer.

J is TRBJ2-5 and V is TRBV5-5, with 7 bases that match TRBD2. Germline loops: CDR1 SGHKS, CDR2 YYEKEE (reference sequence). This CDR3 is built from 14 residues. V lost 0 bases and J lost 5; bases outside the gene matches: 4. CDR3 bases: TGTGCCAGCAGCTTGGATAGCGGGCGGGAGACCCAGTACTTC. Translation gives CASSLDSGRETQYF.

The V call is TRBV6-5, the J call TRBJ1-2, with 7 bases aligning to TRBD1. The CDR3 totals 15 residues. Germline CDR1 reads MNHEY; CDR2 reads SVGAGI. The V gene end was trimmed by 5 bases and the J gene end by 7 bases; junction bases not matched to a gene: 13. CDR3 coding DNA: TGTGCCAGCAGTAAACTACAGGGGTGGGGTGGTGGCTACACCTTC. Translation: CASSKLQGWGGGYTF.

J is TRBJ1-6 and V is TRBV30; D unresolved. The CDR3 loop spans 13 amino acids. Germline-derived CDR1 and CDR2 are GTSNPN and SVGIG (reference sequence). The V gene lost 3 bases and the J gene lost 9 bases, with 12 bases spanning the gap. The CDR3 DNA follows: TGTGCCTGGAGACCAGGAGATGGTTCACCCCTCCACTTT. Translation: CAWRPGDGSPLHF.

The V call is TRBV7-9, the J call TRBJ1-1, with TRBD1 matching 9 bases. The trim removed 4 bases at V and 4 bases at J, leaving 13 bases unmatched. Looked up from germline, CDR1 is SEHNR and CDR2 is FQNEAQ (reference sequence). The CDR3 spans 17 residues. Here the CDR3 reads CASSSRTGVGRGTEAFF. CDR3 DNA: TGTGCCAGCAGCTCCCGGACAGGGGTTGGTCGGGGCACTGAAGCTTTCTTT.

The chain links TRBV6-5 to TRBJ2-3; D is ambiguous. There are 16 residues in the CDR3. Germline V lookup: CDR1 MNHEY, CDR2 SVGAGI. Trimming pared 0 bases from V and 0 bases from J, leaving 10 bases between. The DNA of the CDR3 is TGTGCCAGCAGTTACTCAGGGAACCCTAGCACAGATACGCAGTATTTT. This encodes CASSYSGNPSTDTQYF.

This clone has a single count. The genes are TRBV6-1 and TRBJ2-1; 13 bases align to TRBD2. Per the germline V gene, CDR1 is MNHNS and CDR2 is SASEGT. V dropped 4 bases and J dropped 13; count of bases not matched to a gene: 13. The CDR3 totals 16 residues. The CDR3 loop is CASSGTTSGRPGKQFF. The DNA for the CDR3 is TGTGCCAGCAGTGGGACGACTAGCGGGAGGCCGGGAAAACAGTTCTTC.

Here the CDR3 DNA reads TGTGCCAGTAGTATGGGCCTAGCATACAATGAGCAGTTCTTC. Its protein product is CASSMGLAYNEQFF. The V gene is TRBV19, the J gene TRBJ2-1; TRBD2 might be the D (5 bases). The CDR3 has 14 residues. The ends were cut back, 3 bases at V and 4 bases at J, with 10 bases in the middle. Germline CDR1 is LNHDA and CDR2 is SQIVND (reference sequence). Together with reference TRBV19 and TRBJ2-1, the CDR3 gives the full variable domain: DGGITQSPKYLFRKEGQNVTLSCEQNLNHDAMYWYRQDPGQGLRLIYYSQIVNDFQKGDIAEGYSVSREKKESFPLTVTSAQKNPTAFYLCASSMGLAYNEQFFGPGTRLTVL.

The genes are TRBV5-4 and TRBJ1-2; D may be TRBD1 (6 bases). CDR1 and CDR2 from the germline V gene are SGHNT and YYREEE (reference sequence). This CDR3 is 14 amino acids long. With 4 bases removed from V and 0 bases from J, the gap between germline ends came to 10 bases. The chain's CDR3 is CASSRDTANYGYTF. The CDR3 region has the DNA TGTGCCAGCAGCCGGGACACCGCTAACTATGGCTACACCTTC.

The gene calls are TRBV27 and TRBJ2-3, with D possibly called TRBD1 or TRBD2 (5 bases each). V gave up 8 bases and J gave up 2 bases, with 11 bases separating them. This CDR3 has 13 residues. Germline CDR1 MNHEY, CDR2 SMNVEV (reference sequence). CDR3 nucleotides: TGTGCCAGCTGGGACGGCTACACAGATACGCAGTATTTT. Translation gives CASWDGYTDTQYF.

The DNA of the CDR3 is TGCGCCAGCAGCTTGGGGACAGGGGGGCAAGAGACCCAGTACTTC. It translates to CASSLGTGGQETQYF. This chain links TRBV5-1 with TRBJ2-5; 10 bases match TRBD1. The germline gives CDR1 SGHRS, CDR2 YFSETQ. V gave up 0 bases and J gave up 2 bases; unmatched junction bases: 1. This CDR3 is 15 amino acids long. Based on the CDR3 plus reference TRBV5-1 and TRBJ2-5, the full variable domain is KAGVTQTPRYLIKTRGQQVTLSCSPISGHRSVSWYQQTPGQGLQFLFEYFSETQRNKGNFPGRFSGRQFSNSRSEMNVSTLELGDSALYLCASSLGTGGQETQYFGPGTRLLVL.

CDR3 protein: CASSSQTSGRVGEQFF. The CDR3 DNA reads TGTGCCAGCAGCTCACAGACTAGCGGGAGGGTCGGTGAGCAGTTCTTC. This chain links TRBV9 with TRBJ2-1; 14 bases agree with TRBD2. The CDR3 totals 16 residues. Germline assignment: CDR1 SGDLS and CDR2 YYNGEE. The trim removed 4 bases at V and 9 bases at J, leaving 9 bases unmatched.

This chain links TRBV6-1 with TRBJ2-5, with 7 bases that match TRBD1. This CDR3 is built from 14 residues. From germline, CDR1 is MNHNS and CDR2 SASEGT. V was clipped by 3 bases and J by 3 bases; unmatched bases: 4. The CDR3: CASSDIDREETQYF. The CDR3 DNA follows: TGTGCCAGCAGTGATATCGACAGGGAAGAGACCCAGTACTTC.

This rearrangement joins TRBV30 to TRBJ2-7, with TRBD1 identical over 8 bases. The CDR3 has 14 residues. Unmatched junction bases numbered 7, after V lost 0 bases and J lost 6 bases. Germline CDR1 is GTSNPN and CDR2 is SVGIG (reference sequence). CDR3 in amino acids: CAWSVSRGLGEQYF. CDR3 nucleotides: TGTGCCTGGAGTGTAAGCAGGGGGCTTGGCGAGCAGTACTTC.

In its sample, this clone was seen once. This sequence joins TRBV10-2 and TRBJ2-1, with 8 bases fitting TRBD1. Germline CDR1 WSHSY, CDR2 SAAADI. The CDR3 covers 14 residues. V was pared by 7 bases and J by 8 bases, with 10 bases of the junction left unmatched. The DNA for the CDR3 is TGCGCCAGCAATAGAAGGACAGGGTATGATGAGCAGTTCTTC. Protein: CASNRRTGYDEQFF.

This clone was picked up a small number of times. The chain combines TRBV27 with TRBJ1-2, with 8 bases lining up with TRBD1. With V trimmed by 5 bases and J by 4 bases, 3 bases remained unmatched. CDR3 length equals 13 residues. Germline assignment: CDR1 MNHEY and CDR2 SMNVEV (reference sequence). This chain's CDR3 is CASSDRGGYGYTF. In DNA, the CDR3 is TGTGCCAGCAGTGACAGGGGTGGCTATGGCTACACCTTC.

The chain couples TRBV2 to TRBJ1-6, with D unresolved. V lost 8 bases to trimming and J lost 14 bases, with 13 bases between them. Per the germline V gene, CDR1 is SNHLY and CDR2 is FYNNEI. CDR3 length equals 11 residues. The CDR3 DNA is TGTGCCAGCGTGATGACGTATGCCCTCCACTTT. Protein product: CASVMTYALHF.

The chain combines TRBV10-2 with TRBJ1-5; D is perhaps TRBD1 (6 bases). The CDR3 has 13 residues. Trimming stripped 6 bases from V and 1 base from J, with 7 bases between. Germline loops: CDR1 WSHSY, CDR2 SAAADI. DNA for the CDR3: TGCGCCAGCAGCGGACAGAGCAATCAGCCCCAGCATTTT. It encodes CASSGQSNQPQHF.

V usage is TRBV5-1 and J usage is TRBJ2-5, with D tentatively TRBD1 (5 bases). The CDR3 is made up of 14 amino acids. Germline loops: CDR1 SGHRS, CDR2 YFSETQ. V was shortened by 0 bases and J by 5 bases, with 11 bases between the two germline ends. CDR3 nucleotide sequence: TGCGCCAGCAGCTTGGCGGCAGGGCAGGAGACCCAGTACTTC. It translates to CASSLAAGQETQYF.

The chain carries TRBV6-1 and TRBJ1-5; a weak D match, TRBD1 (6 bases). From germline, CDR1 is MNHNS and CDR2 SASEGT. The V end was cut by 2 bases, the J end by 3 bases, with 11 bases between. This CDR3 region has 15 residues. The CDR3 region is CASSEQQGHNQPQHF. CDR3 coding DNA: TGTGCCAGCAGTGAACAGCAGGGACACAATCAGCCCCAGCATTTT.

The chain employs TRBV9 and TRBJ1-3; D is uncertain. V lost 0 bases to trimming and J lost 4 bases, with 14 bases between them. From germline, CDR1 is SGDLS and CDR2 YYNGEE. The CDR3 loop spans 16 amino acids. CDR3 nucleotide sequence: TGTGCCAGCAGCGTAGTGGAGGGCGAAATAGGAAACACCATATATTTT. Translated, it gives CASSVVEGEIGNTIYF. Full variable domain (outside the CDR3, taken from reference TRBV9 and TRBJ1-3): DSGVTQTPKHLITATGQRVTLRCSPRSGDLSVYWYQQSLDQGLQFLIQYYNGEERAKGNILERFSAQQFPDLHSELNLSSLELGDSALYFCASSVVEGEIGNTIYFGEGSWLTVV.